At least ten counts were recorded for the clone carrying this T cell receptor (beta chain). Its cognate antigen is unknown. This sample stems from a study of Graves' ophthalmopathy and Graves' hyperthyroidism. Notes on the study in general: Among expanded thyroid clonotypes above 0.001 frequency, most also occurred in blood. Discrimination between ophthalmopathy and stable hyperthyroidism by a 13-signature model showed about 86% sensitivity and about 81% specificity.

Trimming took off 8 bases at V and 5 bases at J, with 9 bases between the two ends. This CDR3 comprises 11 residues. CDR1 and CDR2 (germline): MNHEY, SVGEGT. Amplification targeted the TCR beta CDR3 regions, with RNA transcripts as the source material. Investigators did first-round RT-PCR with HTBI primers, then second-round multiplex PCR. MiXCR was run by TCRdb on the multiplex PCR reads, yielding one entry per CDR3 protein. Found here are 300,000 to 400,000 distinct CDR3 sequences, around a sixth of them singletons; the top ten hold around an eighth. The chain employs TRBV6-2 or TRBV6-3 and TRBJ1-1, with D perhaps matching TRBD1 (5 bases). The specimen was peripheral blood. The origin of this receptor is an adult man with Graves' ophthalmopathy. CDR3 in DNA: TGTGCCAGCGGGGCTGGTACTGAAGCTTTCTTT. Protein: CASGAGTEAFF.